Listed below are T cell receptor beta chains from one sample, sequenced in a study of T cell repertoires in cytomegalovirus infection. TCRdb re-derived calls from the reads in MiXCR, one entry per CDR3 protein. The table has around 530,000 distinct CDR3 sequences, around 27% seen once; the top ten hold less than 15%. Sequenced material: PBMCs. The receptors derive from a human donor in good health (CMV status not recorded). Some clones in this sample may be carry-over from other donors' samples. Each CDR3 is given with its conserved first and last residue. D genes are given only for firm matches. Clone size is not always given. Where it is, it says once, few, many or a class for expanded clones.

18 TRBJ1-1 TRBV7-6 NA NA CASSVEVSRGRKNTEAFF TGTGCCAGCAGTGTAGAGGTGTCTCGGGGGCGTAAAAACACTGAAGCTTTCTTT
17 TRBJ1-3 TRBV4-3 NA TRBD1 CASSQGTGGLSGNTIYF TGCGCCAGCAGCCAAGGGACAGGGGGACTTTCTGGAAACACCATATATTTT
16 TRBJ1-4 TRBV19 few TRBD1 CASSRGTGGADEKLFF TGTGCCAGTAGTAGGGGGACAGGGGGCGCGGATGAAAAACTGTTTTTT
16 TRBJ2-3 TRBV6-8 NA NA CASSYGRDTRTDTQYF TGTGCCAGCAGTTACGGGCGGGACACCCGGACAGATACGCAGTATTTT
15 TRBJ2-5 TRBV12-3/TRBV12-4 NA NA CASSLITGVGETQYF TGTGCCAGCAGTTTAATCACAGGAGTTGGAGAGACCCAGTACTTC
15 TRBJ2-3 TRBV7-2 many NA CASSPDYISTDTQYF TGTGCCAGCAGCCCTGACTATATTAGCACAGATACGCAGTATTTT
15 TRBJ2-1 TRBV24-1 NA NA CATSDWRDAPAGQFF TGTGCCACCAGTGATTGGCGGGATGCGCCCGCTGGGCAGTTCTTC
15 TRBJ2-2 TRBV4-1 few NA CASSQESQNTGELFF TGCGCCAGCAGCCAAGAAAGTCAGAACACCGGGGAGCTGTTTTTT
18 TRBJ1-5 TRBV7-9 NA TRBD1 CASSSDRTGGYDNQPQHF TGTGCCAGCAGCTCAGACCGTACAGGGGGCTATGACAATCAGCCCCAGCATTTT
12 TRBJ2-3 TRBV29-1 NA NA CSVRTDTDTQYF TGCAGCGTTCGGACAGACACAGATACGCAGTATTTT
15 TRBJ2-2 TRBV6-2/TRBV6-3 NA NA CASSYRPVGTGELFF TGTGCCAGCAGTTACCGCCCCGTTGGGACCGGGGAGCTGTTTTTT
18 TRBJ2-1 TRBV6-1 NA TRBD2 CASRSGTSGISNNNEQFF TGTGCCAGCAGATCCGGGACTAGCGGGATCTCGAACAACAATGAGCAGTTCTTC
14 TRBJ2-7 TRBV7-6 few NA CASSFGEIGYEQYF TGTGCCAGCAGCTTCGGGGAAATAGGCTACGAGCAGTACTTC